The clone carrying this T cell receptor beta chain was observed at least ten times. This record belongs to a study of T cells of healthy individuals. V was pared by 0 bases and J by 6 bases, with 13 bases between. The CDR3 sequence is 15 residues long. Germline CDR1 is LGHNA and CDR2 is YSLEER. TCRdb fed the 5' RACE reads into MiXCR, producing one record per CDR3 protein. The sample comprises under 70,000 distinct CDR3 sequences, roughly 15% of which are singletons, and 15% to 20% rests with the top ten. The source is a human donor in good health. V usage is TRBV4-3 and J usage is TRBJ2-3; either TRBD1 or TRBD2 may supply D (5 bases each). The CDR3 bases are TGCGCCAGCAGCCAAGATCGGCCAGGGACGGATACGCAGTATTTT. Protein product: CASSQDRPGTDTQYF.